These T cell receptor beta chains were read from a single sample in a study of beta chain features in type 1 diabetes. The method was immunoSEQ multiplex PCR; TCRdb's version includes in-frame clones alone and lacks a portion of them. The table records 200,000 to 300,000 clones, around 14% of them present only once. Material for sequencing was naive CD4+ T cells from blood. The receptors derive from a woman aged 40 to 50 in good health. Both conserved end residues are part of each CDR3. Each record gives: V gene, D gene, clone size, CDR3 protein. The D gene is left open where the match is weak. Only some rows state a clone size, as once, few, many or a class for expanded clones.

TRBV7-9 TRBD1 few CASSKDRGLTEAFF
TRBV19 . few CASSIQGPLYEQYF
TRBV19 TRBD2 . CASRRGTSGDYEQYF
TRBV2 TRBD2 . CASAGTSGEQFF
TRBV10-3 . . CAIRDSNTDTQYF
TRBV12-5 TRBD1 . CASGHGQGPDTQYF
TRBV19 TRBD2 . CASRPIAGGETQYF
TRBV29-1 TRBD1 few CSVDLRQGGTEAFF
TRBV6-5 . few CASSYSEYTDTQYF
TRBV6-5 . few CASSYSAGVGYGYTF
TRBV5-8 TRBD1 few CASSLYRGDYGYTF
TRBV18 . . CASSPGPGVNYGYTF
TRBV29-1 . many CSVGPGVKNIQYF
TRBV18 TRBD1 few CASSPLTGVNTEAFF
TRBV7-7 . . CASSSGAMGGDTQYF
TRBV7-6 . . CASSLALGRTDTQYF
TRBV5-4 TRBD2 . CASTLGGSGVSYEQYF
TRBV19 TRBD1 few CASITGERDGYTF
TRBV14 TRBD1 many CASSQAHRGEQFF
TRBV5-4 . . CASSFSGRGGNTIYF
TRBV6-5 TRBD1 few CASSYSGQGTDTQYF
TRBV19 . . CASSIMSGHQPQHF
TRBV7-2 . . CASTGQETQYF
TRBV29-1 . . CSVENGANYGYTF
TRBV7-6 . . CASSLSDSFYEQYF
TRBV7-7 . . CASSLGRGGETQYF
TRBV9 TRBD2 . CASSVAPGGRETQYF
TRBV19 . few CASSGWTEQSPLHF
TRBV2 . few CASSELRGLIQYF
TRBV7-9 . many CASSPGVGNYEQYF
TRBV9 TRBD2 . CASSVRGGRTDTQYF
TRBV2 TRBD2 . CASSLAGASVGQYF
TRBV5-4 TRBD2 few CASSANSGGGTQYF
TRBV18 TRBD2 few CASSQAGENTGELFF
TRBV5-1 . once CASSFESMRDASYEQYF
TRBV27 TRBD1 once CASSPLLIRTGSYEQYF
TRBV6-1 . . CASRPNTGFAFF
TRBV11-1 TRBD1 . CASSTTGGAEKLFF
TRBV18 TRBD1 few CASSRQGAAKEASPLHF